The source of this T cell receptor beta chain is a study of Ad26.COV2.S vaccination and SARS-CoV-2 variants. On the study more broadly: Doses of Ad26.COV2.S were injected into muscle once or twice, 56 days apart.

The V gene's germline CDR1 is MNHEY and CDR2 SMNVEV (reference sequence). The ends were cut back, 3 bases at V and 7 bases at J, with 19 bases in the middle. This CDR3 is built from 17 residues. Concerning this clone itself: Its target is unknown.

Study results and limitations: The TCR breadth and depth analyses may have understated or missed part of the total T cell responses.

Sequencing used immunoSEQ multiplex PCR; TCRdb keeps in-frame clones, though not all of them. The profile covers hundreds of thousands of clones, with roughly 85% appearing a single time and almost 7.5% taken by the ten largest. Treatment specified: around 19 received Ad26.COV2.S at low or high dose, single or two shots; about 5 received placebo; per-sample allocation not given. Collection of the samples took place on day 63 after the first injection of vaccine or placebo. The J gene is TRBJ1-6, the V gene TRBV27, with D maybe TRBD1 (5 bases). The sample here was peripheral blood, taken in a trial of Ad26.COV2.S vaccine versus placebo. The receptor's source is a person aged 18-60 years who received the Ad26.COV2.S COVID-19 vaccine or a placebo. The DNA for the CDR3 is TGTGCCAGCAGTTTTAGTCCGGGACTCTTGTGGAATTCACCCCTCCACTTT. Amino acids: CASSFSPGLLWNSPLHF.